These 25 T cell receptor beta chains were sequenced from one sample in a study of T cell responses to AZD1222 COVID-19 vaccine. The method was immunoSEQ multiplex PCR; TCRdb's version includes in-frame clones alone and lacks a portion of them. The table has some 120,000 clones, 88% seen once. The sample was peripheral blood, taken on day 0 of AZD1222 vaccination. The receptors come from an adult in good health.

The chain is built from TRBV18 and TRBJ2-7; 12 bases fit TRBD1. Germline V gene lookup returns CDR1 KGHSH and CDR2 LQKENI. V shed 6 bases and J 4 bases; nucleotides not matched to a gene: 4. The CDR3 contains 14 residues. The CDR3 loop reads CASSGDRGLYEQYF. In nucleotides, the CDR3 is TGTGCCAGCTCCGGGGACAGGGGGCTTTACGAGCAGTACTTC.

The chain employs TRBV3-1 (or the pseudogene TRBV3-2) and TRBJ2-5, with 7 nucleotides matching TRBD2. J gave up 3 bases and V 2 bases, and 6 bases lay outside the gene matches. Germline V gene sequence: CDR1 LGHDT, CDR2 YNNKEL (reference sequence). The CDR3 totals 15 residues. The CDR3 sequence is CASSQSPSGKETQYF. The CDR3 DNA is TGTGCCAGCAGCCAATCCCCTAGCGGCAAAGAGACCCAGTACTTC.

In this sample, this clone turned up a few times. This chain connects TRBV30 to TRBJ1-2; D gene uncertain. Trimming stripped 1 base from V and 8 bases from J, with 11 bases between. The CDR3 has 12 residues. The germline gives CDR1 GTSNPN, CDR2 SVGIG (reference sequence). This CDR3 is CAWSGQVGGYTF. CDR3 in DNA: TGTGCCTGGAGTGGGCAGGTTGGCGGCTACACCTTC.

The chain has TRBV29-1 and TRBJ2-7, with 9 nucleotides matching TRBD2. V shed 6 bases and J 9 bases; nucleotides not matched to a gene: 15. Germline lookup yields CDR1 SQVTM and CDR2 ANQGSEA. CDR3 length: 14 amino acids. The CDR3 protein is CSVTGLAEPTRQYF. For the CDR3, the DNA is TGCAGCGTGACGGGACTAGCAGAACCTACGAGGCAGTACTTC.

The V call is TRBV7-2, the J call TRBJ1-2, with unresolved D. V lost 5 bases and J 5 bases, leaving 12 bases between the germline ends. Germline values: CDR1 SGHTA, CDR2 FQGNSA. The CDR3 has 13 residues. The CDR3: CASSRLGKYGYTF. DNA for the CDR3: TGTGCCAGCAGCCGATTGGGAAAATATGGCTACACCTTC.

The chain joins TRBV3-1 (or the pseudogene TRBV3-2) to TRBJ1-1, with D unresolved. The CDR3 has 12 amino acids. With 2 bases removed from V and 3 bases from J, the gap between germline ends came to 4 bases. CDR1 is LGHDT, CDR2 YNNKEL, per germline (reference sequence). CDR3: CASSQSYTEAFF. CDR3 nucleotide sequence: TGTGCCAGCAGCCAAAGTTACACTGAAGCTTTCTTT.

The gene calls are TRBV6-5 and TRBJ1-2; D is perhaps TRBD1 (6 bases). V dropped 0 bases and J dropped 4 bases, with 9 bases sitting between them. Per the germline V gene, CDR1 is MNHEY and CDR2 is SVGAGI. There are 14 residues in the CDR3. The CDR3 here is CASSYSRTAYGYTF. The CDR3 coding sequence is TGTGCCAGCAGTTACTCTCGGACAGCCTATGGCTACACCTTC.

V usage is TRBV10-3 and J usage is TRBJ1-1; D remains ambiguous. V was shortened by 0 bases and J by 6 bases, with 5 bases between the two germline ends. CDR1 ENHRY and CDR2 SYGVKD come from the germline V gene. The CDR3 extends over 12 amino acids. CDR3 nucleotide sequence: TGTGCCATCAGTGAGTCTATAGCTGAAGCTTTCTTT. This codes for CAISESIAEAFF.

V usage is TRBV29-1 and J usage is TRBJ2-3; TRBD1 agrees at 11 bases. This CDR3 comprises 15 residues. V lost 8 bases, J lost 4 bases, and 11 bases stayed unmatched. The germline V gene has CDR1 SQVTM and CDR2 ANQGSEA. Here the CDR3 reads CSFSSGTGGSDTQYF. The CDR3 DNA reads TGCAGCTTCTCCTCCGGGACAGGGGGATCAGATACGCAGTATTTT.

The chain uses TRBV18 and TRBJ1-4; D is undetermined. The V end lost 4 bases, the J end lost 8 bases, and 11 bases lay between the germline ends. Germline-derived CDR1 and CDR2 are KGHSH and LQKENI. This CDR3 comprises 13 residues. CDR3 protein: CASSLSGGEKLFF. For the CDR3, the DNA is TGTGCCAGCTCACTATCAGGTGGCGAAAAACTGTTTTTT.

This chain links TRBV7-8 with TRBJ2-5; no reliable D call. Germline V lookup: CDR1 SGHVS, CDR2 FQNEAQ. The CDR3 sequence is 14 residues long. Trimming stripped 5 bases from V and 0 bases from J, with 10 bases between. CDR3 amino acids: CASSQDGNQETQYF. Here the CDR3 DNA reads TGTGCCAGCAGCCAAGATGGGAACCAAGAGACCCAGTACTTC.

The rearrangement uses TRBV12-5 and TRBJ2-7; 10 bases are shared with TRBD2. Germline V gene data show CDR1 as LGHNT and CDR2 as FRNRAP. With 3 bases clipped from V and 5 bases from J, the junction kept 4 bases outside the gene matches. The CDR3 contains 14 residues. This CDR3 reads CASGLGLAADEQYF. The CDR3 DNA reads TGTGCTAGTGGTTTAGGACTAGCGGCCGACGAGCAGTACTTC.

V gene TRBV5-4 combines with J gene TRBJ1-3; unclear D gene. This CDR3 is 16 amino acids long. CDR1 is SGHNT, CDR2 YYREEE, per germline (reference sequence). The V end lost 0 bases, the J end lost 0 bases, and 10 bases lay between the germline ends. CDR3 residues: CASSLAAGVSGNTIYF. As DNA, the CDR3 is TGTGCCAGCAGCTTGGCAGCAGGAGTCTCTGGAAACACCATATATTTT.

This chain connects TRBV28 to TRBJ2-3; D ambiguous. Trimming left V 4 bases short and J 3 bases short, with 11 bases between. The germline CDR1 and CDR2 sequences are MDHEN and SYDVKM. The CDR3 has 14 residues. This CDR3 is CASSYFTMTDTQYF. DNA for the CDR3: TGTGCCAGCAGTTATTTCACCATGACAGATACGCAGTATTTT.

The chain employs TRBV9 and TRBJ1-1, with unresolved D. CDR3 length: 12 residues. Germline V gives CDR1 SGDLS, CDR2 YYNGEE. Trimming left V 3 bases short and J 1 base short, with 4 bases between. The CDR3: CASSGGNTEAFF. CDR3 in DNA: TGTGCCAGCAGCGGGGGGAACACTGAAGCTTTCTTT.

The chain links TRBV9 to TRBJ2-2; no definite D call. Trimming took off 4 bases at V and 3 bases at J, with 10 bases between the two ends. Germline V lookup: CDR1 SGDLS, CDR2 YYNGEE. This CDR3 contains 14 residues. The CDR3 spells CASSPVAHTGELFF. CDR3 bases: TGTGCCAGCAGCCCTGTGGCGCACACCGGGGAGCTGTTTTTT.

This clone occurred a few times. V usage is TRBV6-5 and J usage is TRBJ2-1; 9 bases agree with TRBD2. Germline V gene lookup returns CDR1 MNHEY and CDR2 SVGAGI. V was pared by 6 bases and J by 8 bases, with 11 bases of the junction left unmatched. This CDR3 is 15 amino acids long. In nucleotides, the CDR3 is TGTGCCAGCAGGCAGGGACTAGCCCAGAGCGATGAGCAGTTCTTC. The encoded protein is CASRQGLAQSDEQFF.

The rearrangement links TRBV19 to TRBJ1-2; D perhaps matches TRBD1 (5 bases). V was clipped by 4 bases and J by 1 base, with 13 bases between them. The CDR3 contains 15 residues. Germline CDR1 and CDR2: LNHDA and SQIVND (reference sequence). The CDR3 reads CASSRNRDGNYGYTF. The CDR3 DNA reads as TGTGCCAGTAGTAGAAACCGGGACGGTAACTATGGCTACACCTTC.

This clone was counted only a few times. Written as DNA, the CDR3 is TGCAGTGCTATTTTACAAGATACGCAGTATTTT. This gives the protein CSAILQDTQYF. The V call is TRBV20-1, the J call TRBJ2-3; D is ambiguous. The length of the CDR3 is 11 residues. V was clipped by 4 bases and J by 5 bases, with 7 bases between them. Germline assignment: CDR1 DFQATT and CDR2 SNEGSKA (reference sequence).

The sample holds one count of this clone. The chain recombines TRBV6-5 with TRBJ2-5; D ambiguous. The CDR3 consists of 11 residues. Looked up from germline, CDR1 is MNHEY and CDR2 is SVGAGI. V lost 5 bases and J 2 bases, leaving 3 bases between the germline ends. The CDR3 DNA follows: TGTGCCAGCAGTCTACAAGAGACCCAGTACTTC. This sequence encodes CASSLQETQYF.

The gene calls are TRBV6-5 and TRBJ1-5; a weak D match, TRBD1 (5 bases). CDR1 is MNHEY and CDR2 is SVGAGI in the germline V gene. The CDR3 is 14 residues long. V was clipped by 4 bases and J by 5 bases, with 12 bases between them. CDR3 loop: CASSSGGDYQPQHF. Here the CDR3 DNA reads TGTGCCAGCAGTTCCGGGGGGGACTATCAGCCCCAGCATTTT.

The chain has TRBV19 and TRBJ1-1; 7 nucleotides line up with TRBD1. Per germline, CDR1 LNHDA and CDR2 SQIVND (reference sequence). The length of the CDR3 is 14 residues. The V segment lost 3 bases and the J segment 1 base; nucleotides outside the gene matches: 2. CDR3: CASSITGANTEAFF. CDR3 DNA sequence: TGTGCCAGTAGTATCACAGGGGCGAACACTGAAGCTTTCTTT. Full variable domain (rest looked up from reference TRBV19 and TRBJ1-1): DGGITQSPKYLFRKEGQNVTLSCEQNLNHDAMYWYRQDPGQGLRLIYYSQIVNDFQKGDIAEGYSVSREKKESFPLTVTSAQKNPTAFYLCASSITGANTEAFFGQGTRLTVV.

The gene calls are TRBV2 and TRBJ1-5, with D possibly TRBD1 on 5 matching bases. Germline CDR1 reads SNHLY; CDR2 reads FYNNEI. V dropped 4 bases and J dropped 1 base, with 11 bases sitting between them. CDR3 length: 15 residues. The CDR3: CASSVQGVSNQPQHF. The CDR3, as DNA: TGTGCCAGCAGTGTCCAGGGAGTGAGCAATCAGCCCCAGCATTTT.

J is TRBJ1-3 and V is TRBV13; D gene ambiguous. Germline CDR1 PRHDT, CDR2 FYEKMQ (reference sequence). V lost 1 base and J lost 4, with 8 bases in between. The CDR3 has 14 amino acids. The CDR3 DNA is TGTGCCAGCAGCTTAGCTCGCACAGGAAACACCATATATTTT. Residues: CASSLARTGNTIYF.

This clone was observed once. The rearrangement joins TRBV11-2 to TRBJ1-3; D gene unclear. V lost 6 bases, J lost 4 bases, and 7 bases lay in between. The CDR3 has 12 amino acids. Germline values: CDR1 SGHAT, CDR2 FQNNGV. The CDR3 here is CASSSGGNTIYF. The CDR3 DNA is TGTGCCAGCAGTTCGGGGGGAAACACCATATATTTT. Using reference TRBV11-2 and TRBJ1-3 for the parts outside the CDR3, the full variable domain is EAGVAQSPRYKIIEKRQSVAFWCNPISGHATLYWYQQILGQGPKLLIQFQNNGVVDDSQLPKDRFSAERLKGVDSTLKIQPAKLEDSAVYLCASSSGGNTIYFGEGSWLTVV.